The T cell receptor (beta chain) under discussion was sequenced for a study of T cells after yellow fever vaccination. The sample holds one count of this clonotype. Template switching with 5'RACE generated the TCR cDNA and added a universal primer site and UMIs. MiXCR, run by TCRdb on the 5' RACE reads, gives a single entry per CDR3 protein. The sample gives a few hundred thousand distinct CDR3 sequences, 15% to 20% of which show up once; approximately 14% is in the top ten. The V end lost 6 bases, the J end lost 8 bases, and 13 bases lay between the germline ends. CDR3 length equals 13 residues. The sequence derives from a man aged 25-45 years who received the YFV17D yellow fever vaccine. The source was PBMCs, collected 15 days after the yellow fever booster vaccination. V gene TRBV12-3 or TRBV12-4 combines with J gene TRBJ2-2; D remains ambiguous. The CDR3, as DNA: TGTGCCAGCAGCTACACTTTTGCTGGGGAGCTGTTTTTT. It translates to CASSYTFAGELFF.